The next 9 T cell receptor beta chains were all read from a single sample in a study of shared clonotypes between healthy human individuals. TCRdb's table, derived via immunoSEQ multiplex PCR, lists solely in-frame clones and lacks some. The sample includes some 2.3 million clones, approximately 95% of them seen just once. Input material: naive CD4+ T cells from PBMCs. As to subset: CD45RA+ positively selected. The receptor set was obtained from a man aged 18 to 30 in good health. Some clones in this sample may be carry-over from other donors' samples.

The chain employs TRBV28 and TRBJ2-5; 13 bases line up with TRBD2. CDR1 MDHEN and CDR2 SYDVKM come from the germline V gene. The length of the CDR3 is 19 residues. The V gene end was trimmed by 4 bases and the J gene end by 5 bases; junction bases not matched to a gene: 16. The CDR3, as DNA: TGTGCCAGCAGTTCGGTCACAGATCGGACTAGCGGGAGAGGGGAGACCCAGTACTTC. This translates into CASSSVTDRTSGRGETQYF.

This clone was seen only once. This chain joins TRBV19 and TRBJ1-4; TRBD1 aligns across 7 bases. In germline, CDR1 is LNHDA, CDR2 SQIVND (reference sequence). V shed 4 bases, J shed 0 bases, and the junction held 5 bases outside the gene matches. This CDR3 comprises 16 residues. For the CDR3, the DNA is TGTGCCAGTAGTACCCCAGACAGGGCAACTAATGAAAAACTGTTTTTT. Protein: CASSTPDRATNEKLFF.

J is TRBJ2-7 and V is TRBV7-3, with 7 bases aligning to TRBD1. CDR1 and CDR2 (germline): SGHTA, FQGTGA. This CDR3 is built from 14 residues. Germline trimming cut 4 bases from V and 5 bases from J; bases unmatched to any gene: 8. The CDR3 coding sequence is TGTGCCAGCAGCTCGACAGGGCCCGGGGACGAGCAGTACTTC. Its protein product is CASSSTGPGDEQYF.

This rearrangement joins TRBV4-1 to TRBJ2-5; 7 positions match TRBD2. The junction had 4 bases not matched to a gene; V was cut back by 4 bases and J by 5 bases. The length of the CDR3 is 13 residues. The germline gives CDR1 MGHRA, CDR2 YSYEKL. CDR3 protein: CASSPVGGETQYF. CDR3 DNA: TGCGCCAGCAGCCCGGTCGGGGGGGAGACCCAGTACTTC.

This chain links TRBV7-2 with TRBJ1-1; D is unresolved. The length of the CDR3 is 15 residues. CDR1 and CDR2 from the germline V gene are SGHTA and FQGNSA. Trimming took 3 bases from V and 3 from J, leaving 14 bases between them. CDR3 protein: CASSFFSASYTEAFF. Here the CDR3 DNA reads TGTGCCAGCAGCTTTTTTTCTGCGTCGTACACTGAAGCTTTCTTT.

The chain couples TRBV6-1 to TRBJ1-2; 7 bases align to TRBD1. The trim removed 0 bases at V and 0 bases at J, leaving 4 bases unmatched. The CDR3 runs 16 residues. Germline CDR1 reads MNHNS; CDR2 reads SASEGT. DNA for the CDR3: TGTGCCAGCAGTGAAGCGGGACAGAGAGCTAACTATGGCTACACCTTC. Translation gives CASSEAGQRANYGYTF.

Turning to this clone: Other DNA variants within this sample encode the same CDR3. V is TRBV7-3 and J is TRBJ2-2, with TRBD2 matching over 8 bases. The CDR3 length is 14 residues. The germline V gene encodes CDR1 SGHTA and CDR2 FQGTGA. Unmatched junction bases numbered 3, after V lost 4 bases and J lost 5 bases. In DNA form, the CDR3 reads TGTGCCAGCAGCTCCGGACTAGCAACCGGGGAGCTGTTTTTT. It specifies CASSSGLATGELFF. Drawing the rest from reference TRBV7-3 and TRBJ2-2, the complete variable domain is GAGVSQTPSNKVTEKGKYVELRCDPISGHTALYWYRQSLGQGPEFLIYFQGTGAADDSGLPNDRFFAVRPEGSVSTLKIQRTERGDSAVYLCASSSGLATGELFFGEGSRLTVL.

The chain uses TRBV18 and TRBJ2-7; TRBD1 aligns across 7 bases. CDR3 length: 15 amino acids. The germline V gene has CDR1 KGHSH and CDR2 LQKENI. V lost 2 bases to trimming and J lost 0 bases; unmatched junction nucleotides: 4. CDR3 coding DNA: TGTGCCAGCTCACCATCGGGACAGAACTCCTACGAGCAGTACTTC. Encoded protein: CASSPSGQNSYEQYF.

The genes are TRBV9 and TRBJ1-3; D is possibly TRBD1 (5 bases). V gave up 4 bases and J gave up 5 bases, with 13 bases separating them. The CDR3 consists of 14 residues. Germline V gives CDR1 SGDLS, CDR2 YYNGEE. The CDR3 loop reads CASSSTVSRNTIYF. The CDR3 region has the DNA TGTGCCAGCAGCTCGACAGTGAGTCGAAACACCATATATTTT. Full variable domain (missing parts from reference TRBV9 and TRBJ1-3): DSGVTQTPKHLITATGQRVTLRCSPRSGDLSVYWYQQSLDQGLQFLIQYYNGEERAKGNILERFSAQQFPDLHSELNLSSLELGDSALYFCASSSTVSRNTIYFGEGSWLTVV.